The 8 T cell receptor beta chains in this list originate from one sample, sequenced in a study of T cell changes during pregnancy in multiple sclerosis. The assay was immunoSEQ multiplex PCR, and TCRdb's table has in-frame clones only and misses some. Seen here are 22,000 or so clones, 85% to 95% observed once, and the top ten hold over 6%. Sequenced here: CD8+ T cells from peripheral blood mononuclear cells, sampled in the third trimester of pregnancy. These receptors originate from a female donor with multiple sclerosis, enrolled in a pregnancy study.

The CDR3 nucleotides read TGTGCCAGCAGCCAAGAGCGGGGGGGCCAAGAGACCCAGTACTTC. This encodes CASSQERGGQETQYF. This sequence joins TRBV4-2 and TRBJ2-5; 9 bases fit TRBD2. In germline, CDR1 is LGHNA, CDR2 YNFKEQ. Trimming took 0 bases from V and 1 from J; bases not matched to a gene: 0. CDR3 length: 15 residues.

V is TRBV4-1 and J is TRBJ2-7; 8 nucleotides line up with TRBD1. The CDR3 loop spans 15 amino acids. Per germline, CDR1 MGHRA and CDR2 YSYEKL. V lost 1 base and J lost 2; bases outside the gene matches: 4. The DNA for the CDR3 is TGCGCCAGCAGCCAAGTTCCAGGGGGCCCCTACGAGCAGTACTTC. Translating it yields CASSQVPGGPYEQYF.

The rearrangement uses TRBV27 and TRBJ2-1; 8 nucleotides line up with TRBD1. Unmatched junction bases numbered 10, after V lost 2 bases and J lost 10 bases. From germline, CDR1 is MNHEY and CDR2 SMNVEV (reference sequence). The CDR3 covers 15 residues. CDR3 nucleotide sequence: TGTGCCAGCAGTTTACCCGGACAGGGTGGGACCGAGCAGTTCTTC. Encoded protein: CASSLPGQGGTEQFF.

This rearrangement joins TRBV6-5 to TRBJ1-6; D is perhaps TRBD1 (5 bases). There are 13 residues in the CDR3. Looked up from germline, CDR1 is MNHEY and CDR2 is SVGAGI. Trimming removed 6 bases from V and 8 bases from J, with 11 bases in between. DNA of the CDR3: TGTGCCAGCAGCCCCAGGGAATATTCACCCCTCCACTTT. Amino acids: CASSPREYSPLHF.

This chain links TRBV25-1 with TRBJ2-5; 12 bases fit TRBD1. CDR1 and CDR2 (germline): MGHDK, SYGVNS. The CDR3 sequence is 17 residues long. V trimming: 4 bases; J trimming: 4 bases; junction bases outside the gene matches: 10. The CDR3 DNA reads as TGTGCCAGCAGTGGGCCCCGGGACAGGGGGCGATTAGAGACCCAGTACTTC. Protein sequence: CASSGPRDRGRLETQYF.

This chain connects TRBV7-9 to TRBJ2-1; D may be TRBD1 (5 bases). Germline V gene sequence: CDR1 SEHNR, CDR2 FQNEAQ (reference sequence). The CDR3 covers 14 residues. V was cut by 4 bases and J by 8 bases, with 15 bases left in between. The CDR3 reads CASSSFGRVHEQFF. The DNA for the CDR3 is TGTGCCAGCAGCTCGTTCGGCAGGGTCCATGAGCAGTTCTTC.

The rearrangement joins TRBV29-1 to TRBJ2-1, with TRBD2 matching over 10 bases. The CDR3 covers 15 residues. The V and J ends lost 8 bases and 5 bases, in that order; junction bases with no gene match: 12. Germline CDR1 SQVTM, CDR2 ANQGSEA. The CDR3, as DNA: TGCAGCTATAGAGCAGCGGGAGGGCCTAACAATGAGCAGTTCTTC. Protein: CSYRAAGGPNNEQFF.

By frequency in the sample, this clone is large. This rearrangement joins TRBV27 to TRBJ2-3, with 9 nucleotides matching TRBD2. This CDR3 has 15 amino acids. CDR1 MNHEY and CDR2 SMNVEV come from the germline V gene (reference sequence). J lost 3 bases, V lost 5 bases, and 6 bases had no gene match. CDR3 sequence reads: CASSLRAGGTDTQYF. The CDR3 DNA follows: TGTGCCAGCAGTCTACGGGCGGGAGGGACAGATACGCAGTATTTT.